A selection of T cell receptor beta chains follows, all from one sample in a study of T cell changes during pregnancy in multiple sclerosis. Here immunoSEQ multiplex PCR was the method, and the copy in TCRdb shows in-frame clones only, minus some. Of around 95,000 clones in the sample, roughly nine tenths were seen once. The sample in question was peripheral blood, obtained after pregnancy. These receptors all stem from a female donor in good health, enrolled as a control in a pregnancy study. CDR3s include the opening cysteine and the closing phenylalanine or tryptophan. Each record gives: CDR3 DNA, CDR3 protein, clone size, CDR3 length, J gene, D gene, V gene. The D gene is left open where the match is weak. The size entry is marked missing in some rows and otherwise reads once, few, many or a size class.

CDR3nt: TGTGCCAGCAGTACGATTTTAGGGGTCCAGCCCCAGCATTTT
CDR3aa: CASSTILGVQPQHF
abundance: .
len: 14
j_gene: TRBJ1-5
d_gene: .
v_gene: TRBV28

CDR3nt: TGTGCCAGCAGACTAAACGGGGGGACCGGGGAGCTGTTTTTT
CDR3aa: CASRLNGGTGELFF
abundance: .
len: 14
j_gene: TRBJ2-2
d_gene: TRBD2
v_gene: TRBV6-5

CDR3nt: TGTGCCAGCAGCCCCGTAGCGGGTCAAGAGACCCAGTACTTC
CDR3aa: CASSPVAGQETQYF
abundance: .
len: 14
j_gene: TRBJ2-5
d_gene: TRBD2
v_gene: TRBV11-1

CDR3nt: TGTGCCAGCAGTTTATCTGCTAGCGGCAGCAAGTACTTC
CDR3aa: CASSLSASGSKYF
abundance: .
len: 13
j_gene: TRBJ2-7
d_gene: TRBD2
v_gene: TRBV28

CDR3nt: TGTGCCAGCAGTTTATCCCAGGTTTGGCGGGAGCGGTACGAGCAGTACTTC
CDR3aa: CASSLSQVWRERYEQYF
abundance: .
len: 17
j_gene: TRBJ2-7
d_gene: TRBD2
v_gene: TRBV28

CDR3nt: TGTGCCAGCAGCCCCTCTTCGGGTTTTACTGAAGCTTTCTTT
CDR3aa: CASSPSSGFTEAFF
abundance: once
len: 14
j_gene: TRBJ1-1
d_gene: .
v_gene: TRBV14

CDR3nt: TGTGCCAGTAGTATAGAGCGGCTAGCCACTAATTCACCCCTCCACTTT
CDR3aa: CASSIERLATNSPLHF
abundance: .
len: 16
j_gene: TRBJ1-6
d_gene: .
v_gene: TRBV19

CDR3nt: TGTGCCATCAGTGAACTAGCGGGAGTCTCCGAGCAGTACTTC
CDR3aa: CAISELAGVSEQYF
abundance: .
len: 14
j_gene: TRBJ2-7
d_gene: TRBD2
v_gene: TRBV10-3

CDR3nt: TGTGCCAGCAGAACGTTGGCATCCCGGGAGGGCCCGAGCTCCTACGAGCAGTACTTC
CDR3aa: CASRTLASREGPSSYEQYF
abundance: .
len: 19
j_gene: TRBJ2-7
d_gene: TRBD2
v_gene: TRBV7-2

CDR3nt: TGTGCCAGCAGCCCCAGGAGGATGCTTATCTACGAGCAGTACTTC
CDR3aa: CASSPRRMLIYEQYF
abundance: once
len: 15
j_gene: TRBJ2-7
d_gene: .
v_gene: TRBV7-8

CDR3nt: TGCAGCGTTGCGGGACAGGGGAGGGGGGAAGCTTTCTTT
CDR3aa: CSVAGQGRGEAFF
abundance: .
len: 13
j_gene: TRBJ1-1
d_gene: TRBD1
v_gene: TRBV29-1

CDR3nt: TGTGCCAGCAGCGACGAGAAGAACTCCTACAATGAGCAGTTCTTC
CDR3aa: CASSDEKNSYNEQFF
abundance: .
len: 15
j_gene: TRBJ2-1
d_gene: .
v_gene: TRBV9

CDR3nt: TGTGCCAGCAGCTTGGCGGGGGTTAGCAATCAGCCCCAGCATTTT
CDR3aa: CASSLAGVSNQPQHF
abundance: .
len: 15
j_gene: TRBJ1-5
d_gene: .
v_gene: TRBV7-9

CDR3nt: TGTGCCAGCAGCCAATCCCCCCCGGGGAACACCGGGGAGCTGTTTTTT
CDR3aa: CASSQSPPGNTGELFF
abundance: .
len: 16
j_gene: TRBJ2-2
d_gene: .
v_gene: TRBV16